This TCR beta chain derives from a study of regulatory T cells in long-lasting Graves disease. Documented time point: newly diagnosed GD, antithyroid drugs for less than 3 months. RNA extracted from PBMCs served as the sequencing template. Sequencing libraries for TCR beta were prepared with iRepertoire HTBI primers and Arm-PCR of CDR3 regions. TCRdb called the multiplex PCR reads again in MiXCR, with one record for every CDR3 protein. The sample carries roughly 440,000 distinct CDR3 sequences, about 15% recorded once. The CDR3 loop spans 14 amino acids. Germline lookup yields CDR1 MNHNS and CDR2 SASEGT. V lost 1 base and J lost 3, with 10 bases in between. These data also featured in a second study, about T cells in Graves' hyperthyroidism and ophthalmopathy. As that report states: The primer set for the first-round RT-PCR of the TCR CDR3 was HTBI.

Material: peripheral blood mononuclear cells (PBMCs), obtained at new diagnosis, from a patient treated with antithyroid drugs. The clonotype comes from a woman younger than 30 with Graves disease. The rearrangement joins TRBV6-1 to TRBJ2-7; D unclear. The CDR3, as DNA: TGTGCCAGCAGTGAAGGGGGTACCTACTACGAGCAGTACTTC. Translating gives CASSEGGTYYEQYF.